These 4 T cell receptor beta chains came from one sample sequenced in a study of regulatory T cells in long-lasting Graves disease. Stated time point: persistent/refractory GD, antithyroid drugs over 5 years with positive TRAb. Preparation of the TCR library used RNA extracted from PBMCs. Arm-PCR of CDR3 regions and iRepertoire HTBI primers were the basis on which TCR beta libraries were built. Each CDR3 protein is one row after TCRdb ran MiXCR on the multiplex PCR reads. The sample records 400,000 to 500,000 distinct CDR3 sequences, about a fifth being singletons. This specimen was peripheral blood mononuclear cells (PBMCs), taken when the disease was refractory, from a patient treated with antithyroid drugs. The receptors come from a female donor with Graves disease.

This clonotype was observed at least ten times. The CDR3 coding sequence is TGTGCCAGCAGTCAGAGGCACCAGAGCATGAACACTGAAGCTTTCTTT. Its translation: CASSQRHQSMNTEAFF. This chain uses TRBV2 with TRBJ1-1; D remains ambiguous. The CDR3 extends over 16 amino acids. The V and J ends lost 5 bases and 0 bases respectively, with 16 bases between them. Germline-derived CDR1 and CDR2 are SNHLY and FYNNEI.

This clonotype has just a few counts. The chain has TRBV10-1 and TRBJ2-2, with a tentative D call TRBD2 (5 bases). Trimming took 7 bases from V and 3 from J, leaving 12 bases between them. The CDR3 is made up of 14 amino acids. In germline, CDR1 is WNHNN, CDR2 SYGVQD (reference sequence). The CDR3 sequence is CASMRGFDTGELFF. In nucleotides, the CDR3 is TGCGCCAGCATGAGAGGGTTCGACACCGGGGAGCTGTTTTTT.

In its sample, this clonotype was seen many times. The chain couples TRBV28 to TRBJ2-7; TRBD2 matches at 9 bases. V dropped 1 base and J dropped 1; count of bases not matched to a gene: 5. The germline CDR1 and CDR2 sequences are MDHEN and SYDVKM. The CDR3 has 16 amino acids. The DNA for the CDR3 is TGTGCCAGCAGTTTATCCCCTAGCGGGATGTCCTACGAGCAGTACTTC. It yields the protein CASSLSPSGMSYEQYF.

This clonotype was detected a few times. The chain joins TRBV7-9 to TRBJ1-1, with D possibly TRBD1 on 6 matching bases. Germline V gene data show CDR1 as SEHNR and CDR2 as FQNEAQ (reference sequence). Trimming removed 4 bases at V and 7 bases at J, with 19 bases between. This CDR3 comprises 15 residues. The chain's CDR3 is CASSSWRGGNHEAFF. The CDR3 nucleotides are TGTGCCAGCAGCTCCTGGAGGGGGGGAAATCATGAAGCTTTCTTT.